These 8 T cell receptor beta chains originate from one sample sequenced in a study of blood T cell repertoires in COVID-19. The method was immunoSEQ multiplex PCR; TCRdb's version includes in-frame clones alone and lacks a portion of them. The sample lists tens of thousands of clones, 89% occurring once. Sample: peripheral blood. Receptors originate from a human donor in a cohort sampled during active COVID-19.

The chain uses TRBV5-1 and TRBJ1-4; D is perhaps TRBD1 (6 bases). Trimming pared 1 base from V and 2 bases from J, leaving 15 bases between. Germline V gives CDR1 SGHRS, CDR2 YFSETQ. This CDR3 has 17 amino acids. The CDR3 reads CASSLQGGIRTNEKLFF. The CDR3 DNA sequence: TGCGCCAGCAGCTTGCAAGGGGGAATCCGGACTAATGAAAAACTGTTTTTT.

V gene TRBV15 combines with J gene TRBJ2-3, with D perhaps TRBD2 (5 bases). The V and J ends lost 3 bases and 2 bases respectively, with 12 bases between them. Germline CDR1 reads LNHNV; CDR2 reads YYDKDF (reference sequence). This CDR3 has 15 amino acids. The CDR3 region has the DNA TGTGCCACCAGCAGTTTACTAGGAGCCACAGATACGCAGTATTTT. It specifies CATSSLLGATDTQYF.

A single count supports this clone. The chain carries TRBV16 and TRBJ1-1; possible D gene TRBD1, 5 bases. The CDR3 totals 14 residues. V dropped 4 bases and J dropped 0 bases, with 9 bases sitting between them. Per the germline V gene, CDR1 is KGHSY and CDR2 is FQNENV. As DNA, the CDR3 is TGTGCCAGCAGCCCTTCAGGGATGAACACTGAAGCTTTCTTT. Protein product: CASSPSGMNTEAFF. Together with reference TRBV16 and TRBJ1-1, the CDR3 gives the full variable domain: GEEVAQTPKHLVRGEGQKAKLYCAPIKGHSYVFWYQQVLKNEFKFLISFQNENVFDETGMPKERFSAKCLPNSPCSLEIQATKLEDSAVYFCASSPSGMNTEAFFGQGTRLTVV.

The gene calls are TRBV28 and TRBJ2-7, with D unresolved. The V and J ends lost 1 base and 0 bases respectively, with 13 bases between them. The CDR3 runs to 16 residues. Germline CDR1 and CDR2: MDHEN and SYDVKM. The CDR3 DNA is TGTGCCAGCAGTTTATCAACAAGTAGCCTCTCCTACGAGCAGTACTTC. Protein: CASSLSTSSLSYEQYF.

The chain recombines TRBV7-9 with TRBJ2-5; maybe TRBD2 (6 bases). The germline V and J ends were trimmed by 5 bases and 5 bases, with 15 bases remaining between them. There are 14 residues in the CDR3. CDR1 is SEHNR and CDR2 is FQNEAQ in the germline V gene (reference sequence). The CDR3 coding sequence is TGTGCCAGCAGCCCGCCCGGGAGTCGGGAGACCCAGTACTTC. Translating gives CASSPPGSRETQYF. Together with reference TRBV7-9 and TRBJ2-5, the CDR3 gives the full variable domain: DTGVSQNPRHKITKRGQNVTFRCDPISEHNRLYWYRQTLGQGPEFLTYFQNEAQLEKSRLLSDRFSAERPKGSFSTLEIQRTEQGDSAMYLCASSPPGSRETQYFGPGTRLLVL.

The chain has TRBV28 and TRBJ1-3; 7 bases agree with TRBD1. The CDR3 spans 17 residues. Germline V gives CDR1 MDHEN, CDR2 SYDVKM. V was pared by 1 base and J by 0 bases, with 6 bases of the junction left unmatched. CDR3 sequence (DNA): TGTGCCAGCAGTTTATTTTCGGGACAGCGCTCTGGAAACACCATATATTTT. This sequence encodes CASSLFSGQRSGNTIYF.

The V gene is TRBV29-1, the J gene TRBJ2-3; tentative D call: TRBD1 (6 bases). Germline loops: CDR1 SQVTM, CDR2 ANQGSEA. The V gene lost 7 bases and the J gene lost 0 bases, with 8 bases spanning the gap. CDR3 size: 12 residues. CDR3 in amino acids: CSAGQSTDTQYF. CDR3 DNA: TGCAGCGCAGGACAGAGCACAGATACGCAGTATTTT.

CDR3 sequence (DNA): TGTGCCAGCAGGACGGTTAGCGGGAGGGCCCGAACCGGGGAGCTGTTTTTT. Protein product: CASRTVSGRARTGELFF. The chain is built from TRBV7-6 and TRBJ2-2; 11 bases fit TRBD2. The CDR3 loop spans 17 amino acids. Per germline, CDR1 SGHVS and CDR2 FNYEAQ. V lost 6 bases and J lost 5; bases outside the gene matches: 11.